This T cell receptor beta chain emerged from a study of T cell responses to AZD1222 COVID-19 vaccine. Libraries were prepared by immunoSEQ multiplex PCR; TCRdb keeps only in-frame clonotypes and omits some of them. The sample lists about 180,000 clones, around 94% occurring once. With regard to this clone: Its antigen is currently unknown.

CDR1 SNHLY and CDR2 FYNNEI come from the germline V gene. With V trimmed by 6 bases and J by 7 bases, 4 bases remained unmatched. The CDR3 spans 13 residues. Points from the study as a whole: Epitopes outside B.1.351 and B.1.1.7 mutated regions reportedly drew nearly half of spike TCRs. Donors, mostly white British, included more females; clonal diversity was possibly underestimated. Seropositive status at baseline applied to only 5 to 7 AZD1222 recipients.

Specimen: peripheral blood, collected 28 days after the second AZD1222 dose. The genes are TRBV2 and TRBJ2-7, with 12 nucleotides matching TRBD2. The TCR was taken from an adult who received the AZD1222 COVID-19 vaccine. The CDR3 nucleotides read TGTGCCAGCAGACTAGCGGGAGGCGGAGAGCAGTACTTC. It is translated as CASRLAGGGEQYF.